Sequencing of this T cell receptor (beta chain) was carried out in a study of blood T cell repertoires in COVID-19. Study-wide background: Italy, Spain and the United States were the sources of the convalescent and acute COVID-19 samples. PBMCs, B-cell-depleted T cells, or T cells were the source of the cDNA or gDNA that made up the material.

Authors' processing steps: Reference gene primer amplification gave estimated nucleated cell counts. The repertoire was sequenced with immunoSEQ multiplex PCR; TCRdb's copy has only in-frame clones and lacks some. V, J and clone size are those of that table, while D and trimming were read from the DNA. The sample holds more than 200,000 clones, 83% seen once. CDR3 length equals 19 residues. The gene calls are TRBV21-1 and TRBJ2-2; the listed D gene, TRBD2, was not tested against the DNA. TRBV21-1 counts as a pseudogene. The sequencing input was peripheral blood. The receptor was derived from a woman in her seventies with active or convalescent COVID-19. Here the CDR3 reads CASSKDELAGAVNTGELFF. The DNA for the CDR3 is TGTGCCAGCAGCAAAGATGAGCTAGCGGGAGCGGTGAACACCGGGGAGCTGTTTTTT.